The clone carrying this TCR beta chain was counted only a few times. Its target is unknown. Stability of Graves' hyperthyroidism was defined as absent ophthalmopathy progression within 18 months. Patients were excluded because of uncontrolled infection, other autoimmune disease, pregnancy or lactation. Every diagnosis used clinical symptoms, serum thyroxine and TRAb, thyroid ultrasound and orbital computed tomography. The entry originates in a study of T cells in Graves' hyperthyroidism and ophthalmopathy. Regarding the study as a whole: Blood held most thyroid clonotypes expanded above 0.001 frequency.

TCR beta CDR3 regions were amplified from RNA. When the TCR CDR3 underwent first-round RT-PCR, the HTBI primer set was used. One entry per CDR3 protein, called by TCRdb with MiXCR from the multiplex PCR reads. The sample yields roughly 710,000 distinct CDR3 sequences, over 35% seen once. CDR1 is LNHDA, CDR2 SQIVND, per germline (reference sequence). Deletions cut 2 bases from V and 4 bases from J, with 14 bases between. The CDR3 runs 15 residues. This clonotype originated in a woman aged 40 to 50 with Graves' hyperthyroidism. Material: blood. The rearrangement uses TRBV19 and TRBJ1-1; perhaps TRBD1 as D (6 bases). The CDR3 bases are TGTGCCAGTAGTATAAAGGGGGGGCTCGGCACTGAAGCTTTCTTT. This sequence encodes CASSIKGGLGTEAFF.